The 30 T cell receptor beta chains below were found in one sample sequenced in a study of blood T cell repertoires in COVID-19. Profiling relied on immunoSEQ multiplex PCR, and the TCRdb table lists in-frame clones only, not all of them. There are 110,000 to 150,000 clones in the sample; almost 80% occur only once, and over 8.5% lies in the top ten. Material: peripheral blood. These receptors all stem from a man aged 45 to 65 with active or convalescent COVID-19.

The rearrangement links TRBV7-3 to TRBJ2-3; 9 bases are shared with TRBD2. Germline-derived CDR1 and CDR2 are SGHTA and FQGTGA. After removal of 5 bases from V and 2 bases from J, the junction contained 8 bases not matched to a gene. This CDR3 contains 16 residues. The CDR3 nucleotides are TGTGCCAGCAGCCCCCTAGCGGGACCCACCACAGATACGCAGTATTTT. This translates into CASSPLAGPTTDTQYF.

The chain joins TRBV9 to TRBJ2-2; 8 bases line up with TRBD2. V gave up 4 bases and J gave up 1 base; unmatched junction bases: 9. CDR1 and CDR2 from the germline V gene are SGDLS and YYNGEE. This CDR3 is built from 17 residues. The CDR3 region has the DNA TGTGCCAGCAGCCTACCATCTAGCGGGTTGAACACCGGGGAGCTGTTTTTT. It is translated as CASSLPSSGLNTGELFF.

Note on this clone: Other DNA sequences in this sample translate to the same CDR3. This rearrangement joins TRBV7-3 to TRBJ2-2, with TRBD1 as a possible D gene (6 bases). The germline V gene has CDR1 SGHTA and CDR2 FQGTGA. V was pared by 5 bases and J by 0 bases, with 10 bases between. The CDR3 has 15 residues. The CDR3 DNA follows: TGTGCCAGCAGCCCCGACAGGTCGAACACCGGGGAGCTGTTTTTT. Translation: CASSPDRSNTGELFF.

V usage is TRBV28 and J usage is TRBJ1-2; D is uncertain. Germline-derived CDR1 and CDR2 are MDHEN and SYDVKM. Trimming cost V 4 bases and J 4 bases, with 19 bases left between them. The CDR3 spans 16 residues. The CDR3 DNA is TGTGCCAGCAGTTCCCAAGCCGGGTCTGGCACCTATGGCTACACCTTC. Encoded protein: CASSSQAGSGTYGYTF.

The chain recombines TRBV29-1 with TRBJ1-2; TRBD1 agrees at 7 bases. CDR1 and CDR2 from the germline V gene are SQVTM and ANQGSEA. CDR3 size: 13 residues. V was clipped by 5 bases and J by 1 base; unmatched bases: 4. The CDR3 DNA is TGCAGCGTTCCCGACAGGGATAACTATGGCTACACCTTC. This translates into CSVPDRDNYGYTF.

V gene TRBV10-3 combines with J gene TRBJ2-3, with D unresolved. The CDR3 totals 13 residues. V was trimmed by 3 bases and J by 4 bases, leaving 8 bases between them. In germline, CDR1 is ENHRY, CDR2 SYGVKD. The CDR3 DNA sequence: TGTGCCATCAGTGATGACGCGGCAGATACGCAGTATTTT. It is translated as CAISDDAADTQYF.

J is TRBJ2-7 and V is TRBV6-6; TRBD1 is a possible D gene (5 bases). V was shortened by 3 bases and J by 4 bases, with 7 bases between the two germline ends. The germline gives CDR1 MNHNY, CDR2 SVGAGI (reference sequence). The CDR3 runs 12 residues. The chain's CDR3 is CASSYQGYEQYF. The CDR3, as DNA: TGTGCCAGCAGTTATCAGGGATACGAGCAGTACTTC.

The V call is TRBV7-9, the J call TRBJ2-7; TRBD2 matches at 9 bases. The CDR3 loop spans 16 amino acids. V shed 5 bases, J shed 3 bases, and the junction held 11 bases outside the gene matches. Germline V gives CDR1 SEHNR, CDR2 FQNEAQ (reference sequence). This CDR3 is CASSPEGGRVNYEQYF. The CDR3 DNA follows: TGTGCCAGCAGCCCAGAGGGCGGGAGGGTAAACTACGAGCAGTACTTC. Full variable domain (rest looked up from reference TRBV7-9 and TRBJ2-7): DTGVSQNPRHKITKRGQNVTFRCDPISEHNRLYWYRQTLGQGPEFLTYFQNEAQLEKSRLLSDRFSAERPKGSFSTLEIQRTEQGDSAMYLCASSPEGGRVNYEQYFGPGTRLTVT.

V usage is TRBV4-1 and J usage is TRBJ2-7; tentatively, D is TRBD1 (5 bases). The germline V gene has CDR1 MGHRA and CDR2 YSYEKL. This CDR3 is 15 amino acids long. V lost 0 bases and J lost 4, with 13 bases in between. The CDR3 nucleotides are TGCGCCAGCAGCCAAGATAGGCGGCAGGGTTACGAGCAGTACTTC. Its translation is CASSQDRRQGYEQYF.

This chain links TRBV5-4 with TRBJ2-2; TRBD2 agrees at 7 bases. The CDR3 is 15 residues long. The V and J ends lost 2 bases and 5 bases, in that order; junction bases with no gene match: 6. CDR1 SGHNT and CDR2 YYREEE come from the germline V gene (reference sequence). The DNA for the CDR3 is TGTGCCAGCAGCTTTGGCGGGAGCTTTACCGGGGAGCTGTTTTTT. Translated: CASSFGGSFTGELFF.

This clone was recorded a few times. The rearrangement joins TRBV3-1 (or the pseudogene TRBV3-2) to TRBJ2-5; 10 bases are shared with TRBD2. Germline CDR1 and CDR2: LGHDT and YNNKEL (reference sequence). V shed 1 base, J shed 5 bases, and the junction held 4 bases outside the gene matches. This CDR3 has 15 amino acids. The CDR3 is CASSQASGSGETQYF. The CDR3 DNA is TGTGCCAGCAGCCAAGCTAGCGGGAGTGGGGAGACCCAGTACTTC.

The sample holds a few counts of this clone. This sequence joins TRBV9 and TRBJ2-7; 12 bases are shared with TRBD2. The trim removed 3 bases at V and 5 bases at J, leaving 12 bases unmatched. The germline CDR1 and CDR2 sequences are SGDLS and YYNGEE. CDR3 length equals 17 residues. In nucleotides, the CDR3 is TGTGCCAGCAGCGAGGAGGCTAGCGGGAGGGCCGGGAACGAGCAGTACTTC. Amino acid sequence: CASSEEASGRAGNEQYF. Full variable domain (remainder filled in from reference TRBV9 and TRBJ2-7): DSGVTQTPKHLITATGQRVTLRCSPRSGDLSVYWYQQSLDQGLQFLIQYYNGEERAKGNILERFSAQQFPDLHSELNLSSLELGDSALYFCASSEEASGRAGNEQYFGPGTRLTVT.

This clone has just one count. This chain joins TRBV6-5 and TRBJ2-1; a possible D gene is TRBD2 (6 bases). The germline V gene encodes CDR1 MNHEY and CDR2 SVGAGI. V lost 0 bases and J lost 2, with 11 bases in between. CDR3 size: 16 residues. In nucleotides, the CDR3 is TGTGCCAGCAGTTACTCGGCGCGGGGCCCCTACAATGAGCAGTTCTTC. Amino acid sequence: CASSYSARGPYNEQFF.

CDR3 DNA sequence: TGTGCCAGCAGTCTGGGACAGGGGAGGGTGGCTAATGAAAAACTGTTTTTT. The encoded protein is CASSLGQGRVANEKLFF. The chain recombines TRBV25-1 with TRBJ1-4; 10 nucleotides match TRBD1. Germline assignment: CDR1 MGHDK and CDR2 SYGVNS. There are 17 residues in the CDR3. The V and J ends lost 5 bases and 3 bases, in that order; junction bases with no gene match: 9.

The gene calls are TRBV19 and TRBJ1-2; no clear D. CDR3 length: 13 amino acids. Germline V lookup: CDR1 LNHDA, CDR2 SQIVND (reference sequence). Trimming cost V 1 base and J 5 bases, with 8 bases left between them. The CDR3 loop reads CASSIVGGYGYTF. Written as DNA, the CDR3 is TGTGCCAGTAGTATAGTCGGAGGGTATGGCTACACCTTC.

The V call is TRBV19, the J call TRBJ2-5; TRBD2 matches at 10 bases. V was pared by 6 bases and J by 4 bases, with 5 bases of the junction left unmatched. The CDR3 spans 14 residues. Germline V lookup: CDR1 LNHDA, CDR2 SQIVND (reference sequence). The CDR3 protein is CASSAIAGGETQYF. The CDR3 nucleotides read TGTGCCAGTAGCGCGATAGCGGGAGGAGAGACCCAGTACTTC. The full variable domain, completed using reference TRBV19 and TRBJ2-5, is DGGITQSPKYLFRKEGQNVTLSCEQNLNHDAMYWYRQDPGQGLRLIYYSQIVNDFQKGDIAEGYSVSREKKESFPLTVTSAQKNPTAFYLCASSAIAGGETQYFGPGTRLLVL.

This clone has just a few counts. The chain has TRBV3-1 (or the pseudogene TRBV3-2) and TRBJ2-5; 7 nucleotides line up with TRBD2. The V and J ends lost 0 bases and 5 bases, in that order; junction bases with no gene match: 6. This CDR3 is built from 15 residues. Germline assignment: CDR1 LGHDT and CDR2 YNNKEL (reference sequence). CDR3: CASSQDLAAGETQYF. CDR3 bases: TGTGCCAGCAGCCAAGATCTAGCGGCTGGGGAGACCCAGTACTTC.

V is TRBV28 and J is TRBJ1-5; D uncertain. The germline CDR1 and CDR2 sequences are MDHEN and SYDVKM. This CDR3 spans 13 amino acids. V lost 11 bases, J lost 6 bases, and 17 bases lay in between. In DNA, the CDR3 is TGTGCCGCCAGGATTGGGTTTGGTCAGCCCCAGCATTTT. Protein: CAARIGFGQPQHF.

Of note for this clone: The same CDR3 also results from other DNA sequences found in this sample. The chain couples TRBV18 to TRBJ2-2; unclear D gene. This CDR3 region has 14 residues. Germline V gene lookup returns CDR1 KGHSH and CDR2 LQKENI. The ends were cut back, 6 bases at V and 1 base at J, with 9 bases in the middle. CDR3 nucleotide sequence: TGTGCCAGCTCCCCAACGGGGAACACCGGGGAGCTGTTTTTT. It codes for CASSPTGNTGELFF.

This clone has more than one count but fewer than ten. This sequence joins TRBV27 and TRBJ2-3; D is unresolved. CDR1 and CDR2 (germline): MNHEY, SMNVEV (reference sequence). Trimming cost V 7 bases and J 0 bases, with 8 bases left between them. The length of the CDR3 is 13 residues. The CDR3 sequence is CASKFSSTDTQYF. DNA of the CDR3: TGTGCCAGCAAGTTCAGTAGCACAGATACGCAGTATTTT.

The chain recombines TRBV6-4 with TRBJ1-5, with 8 bases lining up with TRBD1. The CDR3 consists of 14 residues. Germline lookup yields CDR1 MRHNA and CDR2 SNTAGT. J was trimmed by 6 bases and V by 6 bases; bases with no gene match: 7. The CDR3 bases are TGTGCCAGCAGCCCAGACAGGGGAAGTCAGCCCCAGCATTTT. This translates into CASSPDRGSQPQHF.

The chain combines TRBV25-1 with TRBJ1-5; D may be TRBD1 (6 bases). The CDR3 has 14 residues. Deletions cut 5 bases from V and 5 bases from J, with 13 bases between. CDR1 and CDR2 (germline): MGHDK, SYGVNS. The CDR3 DNA reads TGTGCCAGCAGTCAGACAGGCTGGGATCAGCCCCAGCATTTT. Its protein is CASSQTGWDQPQHF.

This clone was seen only a few times. The chain recombines TRBV2 with TRBJ2-2, with TRBD1 as a possible D gene (7 bases). Germline V gene data show CDR1 as SNHLY and CDR2 as FYNNEI. V lost 5 bases to trimming and J lost 3 bases, with 13 bases between them. This CDR3 has 15 amino acids. The CDR3 spells CASSFRGVDTGELFF. CDR3 sequence (DNA): TGTGCCAGCAGTTTCAGGGGGGTGGACACCGGGGAGCTGTTTTTT.

Only a few counts were recorded for this clone. This sequence joins TRBV3-1 (or the pseudogene TRBV3-2) and TRBJ2-1; 7 bases align to TRBD2. J lost 2 bases, V lost 6 bases, and 7 bases had no gene match. The CDR3 loop spans 15 amino acids. From germline, CDR1 is LGHDT and CDR2 YNNKEL (reference sequence). Here the CDR3 reads CASSLLAGPYNEQFF. The DNA for the CDR3 is TGTGCCAGCAGTCTATTAGCGGGCCCCTACAATGAGCAGTTCTTC.

The chain is built from TRBV7-9 and TRBJ2-2, with unresolved D. The CDR3 is 12 amino acids. The V end lost 6 bases, the J end lost 5 bases, and 7 bases lay between the germline ends. Germline values: CDR1 SEHNR, CDR2 FQNEAQ (reference sequence). CDR3 sequence reads: CASRLPTGELFF. In nucleotides, the CDR3 is TGTGCCAGCAGGTTACCGACCGGGGAGCTGTTTTTT.

V is TRBV11-2 and J is TRBJ1-2; 8 nucleotides align to TRBD1. The CDR3 consists of 14 residues. Trimming took 1 base from V and 5 from J; bases not matched to a gene: 3. CDR1 and CDR2 (germline): SGHAT, FQNNGV. The CDR3 protein is CASSLAGGGYGYTF. Here the CDR3 DNA reads TGTGCCAGCAGCTTAGCAGGGGGCGGATATGGCTACACCTTC.

A few counts support this clone. This chain links TRBV7-2 with TRBJ1-3; the match to TRBD1 covers 7 bases. V trimming: 4 bases; J trimming: 0 bases; junction bases outside the gene matches: 3. This CDR3 spans 15 amino acids. Germline CDR1 SGHTA, CDR2 FQGNSA. CDR3 in DNA: TGTGCCAGCAGCTCTTACAGGGGCTCTGGAAACACCATATATTTT. As protein: CASSSYRGSGNTIYF.

This chain uses TRBV7-9 with TRBJ2-3, with 14 bases that match TRBD2. V trimming: 6 bases; J trimming: 5 bases; junction bases outside the gene matches: 7. Germline CDR1 reads SEHNR; CDR2 reads FQNEAQ (reference sequence). The CDR3 is 16 residues long. CDR3 amino acids: CASRPTSGRALDTQYF. CDR3 nucleotides: TGTGCCAGCAGGCCGACTAGCGGGAGGGCCCTAGATACGCAGTATTTT.

This clone was counted once. This chain joins TRBV28 and TRBJ2-3; D might be TRBD2 (6 bases). V lost 2 bases, J lost 2 bases, and 8 bases lay in between. In germline, CDR1 is MDHEN, CDR2 SYDVKM. The CDR3 contains 14 residues. The DNA for the CDR3 is TGTGCCAGCAGTTTAGGCGGGAACACAGATACGCAGTATTTT. Its translation is CASSLGGNTDTQYF.

This clone was recorded many times. The CDR3 here is CASSYWTGGFGGELFF. The CDR3, as DNA: TGTGCCAGCAGTTACTGGACAGGGGGCTTTGGCGGGGAGCTGTTTTTT. V gene TRBV6-5 combines with J gene TRBJ2-2; 11 positions agree with TRBD1. Germline V lookup: CDR1 MNHEY, CDR2 SVGAGI. The CDR3 is made up of 16 amino acids. Trimming at V came to 1 base and at J to 7 bases, leaving 5 bases not matched to a gene.